The text below deals with one T cell receptor beta chain. Original data processing: The authors estimated nucleated cell counts from reference gene primer amplification. The protocol was immunoSEQ multiplex PCR, while the TCRdb copy is restricted to in-frame clones and leaves out a portion. V and J calls plus clone size are reproduced from that table; the DNA served to infer D and trimming. Seen here are 200,000 to 250,000 clones, around 84% observed once, and the top ten hold 5% to 6.5%. These data originate in a study of blood T cell repertoires in COVID-19. On the study more broadly: From the United States, Italy and Spain came samples of acute and convalescent COVID-19. Sources were T cells, B-cell-depleted T cells, or PBMCs; the material itself was cDNA or gDNA.

The specimen sequenced was peripheral blood. This sequence was found in a woman aged 60-75 years who had recovered from COVID-19.

Written as DNA, the CDR3 is TGTGCCAGCAGTTTAACGGCAGTCCCAGGGCCCCAGCATTTT. Protein: CASSLTAVPGPQHF. The V and J genes are TRBV27 and TRBJ1-5; D gene unclear. The CDR3 sequence is 14 residues long. The germline V gene has CDR1 MNHEY and CDR2 SMNVEV (reference sequence). The V end was cut by 2 bases, the J end by 9 bases, with 14 bases between.